These 20 T cell receptor beta chains were sequenced from one sample in a study of blood T cell repertoires in COVID-19. Profiling relied on immunoSEQ multiplex PCR, and the TCRdb table lists in-frame clones only, not all of them. The sample lists 85,000 to 90,000 clones; 65% to 90% were seen once. Sequenced input: peripheral blood. The receptor source for this set is an elderly man with active or convalescent COVID-19.

Turning to this clone: The sample contains more than one DNA sequence encoding this CDR3. This chain uses TRBV18 with TRBJ2-3, with 9 bases lining up with TRBD2. The CDR3 length is 15 residues. The V segment lost 3 bases and the J segment 0 bases; nucleotides outside the gene matches: 1. Germline CDR1 is KGHSH and CDR2 is LQKENI. The DNA for the CDR3 is TGTGCCAGCTCACCGACTAGCGGAAGCACAGATACGCAGTATTTT. Translating it yields CASSPTSGSTDTQYF.

This sequence joins TRBV19 and TRBJ1-1; TRBD1 agrees at 11 bases. Per the germline V gene, CDR1 is LNHDA and CDR2 is SQIVND (reference sequence). The CDR3 loop spans 17 amino acids. V was clipped by 3 bases and J by 5 bases; unmatched bases: 11. CDR3 region: CASSILVGTGGRTEAFF. The CDR3 DNA reads TGTGCCAGTAGTATTCTCGTCGGGACAGGGGGTCGAACTGAAGCTTTCTTT.

The sample holds one count of this clone. The J gene is TRBJ2-2, the V gene TRBV27; 9 nucleotides line up with TRBD1. With V trimmed by 4 bases and J by 3 bases, 12 bases remained unmatched. Germline V lookup: CDR1 MNHEY, CDR2 SMNVEV (reference sequence). This CDR3 is 18 amino acids long. The CDR3 loop reads CASSSTGGGQRDTGELFF. CDR3 sequence (DNA): TGTGCCAGCAGTTCTACAGGGGGCGGGCAGCGGGACACCGGGGAGCTGTTTTTT.

The J gene is TRBJ1-5, the V gene TRBV10-3; weak D call: TRBD1 (6 bases). The CDR3 has 14 amino acids. Trimming shortened V by 4 bases and J by 2 bases, and 9 bases separated the two germline ends. Germline values: CDR1 ENHRY, CDR2 SYGVKD. Written as DNA, the CDR3 is TGTGCCATCAGTGCACAGGGTGGCAATCAGCCCCAGCATTTT. Translating it yields CAISAQGGNQPQHF.

The CDR3, as DNA: TGTGCCAGCAGTTACGACGGAGATAGCAATCAGCCCCAGCATTTT. As protein: CASSYDGDSNQPQHF. V gene TRBV6-5 combines with J gene TRBJ1-5; no reliable D call. Germline CDR1 MNHEY, CDR2 SVGAGI. The length of the CDR3 is 15 residues. V was trimmed by 2 bases and J by 0 bases, leaving 8 bases between them.

This clone was detected a few times. The chain uses TRBV7-9 and TRBJ2-1; 7 bases are shared with TRBD2. V lost 4 bases and J lost 8; bases outside the gene matches: 5. CDR3 length: 13 residues. The germline V gene has CDR1 SEHNR and CDR2 FQNEAQ (reference sequence). The DNA for the CDR3 is TGTGCCAGCAGCTCGACTAGCTTCGATGAGCAGTTCTTC. Translated: CASSSTSFDEQFF.

The gene calls are TRBV6-5 and TRBJ1-1; D not resolved. Germline values: CDR1 MNHEY, CDR2 SVGAGI. Deletions cut 7 bases from V and 3 bases from J, with 18 bases between. The CDR3 extends over 15 amino acids. The CDR3 loop is CASTREGGRDTEAFF. The DNA of the CDR3 is TGTGCCAGCACCCGTGAGGGCGGGAGGGACACTGAAGCTTTCTTT.

The genes are TRBV3-1 (or the pseudogene TRBV3-2) and TRBJ2-1; 11 bases are a match to TRBD2. CDR1 and CDR2 (germline): LGHDT, YNNKEL (reference sequence). The CDR3 contains 13 residues. V trimming: 2 bases; J trimming: 15 bases; junction bases outside the gene matches: 6. As DNA, the CDR3 is TGTGCCAGCAGCCAACTAGCGGGAGGCTCTAGGTTCTTC. This encodes CASSQLAGGSRFF.

This chain connects TRBV28 to TRBJ1-2, with no clear D. Between the trimmed V and J ends, which lost 6 bases and 2 bases, there was a span of 7 bases. Germline CDR1 MDHEN, CDR2 SYDVKM. The CDR3 contains 12 residues. DNA of the CDR3: TGTGCCAGCAGAACGACAAACTATGGCTACACCTTC. It is translated as CASRTTNYGYTF.

The chain links TRBV3-1 (or the pseudogene TRBV3-2) to TRBJ2-1; TRBD2 agrees at 7 bases. This CDR3 is 16 amino acids long. CDR1 LGHDT and CDR2 YNNKEL come from the germline V gene (reference sequence). V dropped 3 bases and J dropped 7; count of bases not matched to a gene: 12. This CDR3 reads CASSQNPAGIGNEQFF. CDR3 DNA: TGTGCCAGCAGCCAGAATCCAGCGGGGATCGGGAATGAGCAGTTCTTC.

The rearrangement uses TRBV12-3 or TRBV12-4 and TRBJ2-5, with D perhaps matching TRBD2 (5 bases). The CDR3 totals 13 residues. The V end was cut by 0 bases, the J end by 5 bases, with 7 bases between. The chain's CDR3 is CASSLASGETQYF. DNA of the CDR3: TGTGCCAGCAGTTTAGCGTCGGGGGAGACCCAGTACTTC.

The chain has TRBV5-5 and TRBJ1-5, with TRBD1 as a possible D gene (5 bases). This CDR3 has 17 residues. Germline lookup yields CDR1 SGHKS and CDR2 YYEKEE (reference sequence). The germline V and J ends were trimmed by 4 bases and 3 bases, with 20 bases remaining between them. The CDR3 sequence: CASSPGGAPAINQPQHF. CDR3 bases: TGTGCCAGCAGCCCCGGAGGGGCGCCGGCCATCAATCAGCCCCAGCATTTT.

The V call is TRBV5-4, the J call TRBJ1-2; 8 nucleotides match TRBD1. Per germline, CDR1 SGHNT and CDR2 YYREEE (reference sequence). V was clipped by 6 bases and J by 3 bases; unmatched bases: 7. The CDR3 consists of 14 residues. The CDR3 DNA reads as TGTGCCAGCACCTCGGACAGGGCCTACTATGGCTACACCTTC. Residues: CASTSDRAYYGYTF.

This clone appeared a few times. The chain has TRBV27 and TRBJ1-1; no reliable D call. Trimming cost V 4 bases and J 4 bases, with 16 bases left between them. The CDR3 sequence is 15 residues long. From germline, CDR1 is MNHEY and CDR2 SMNVEV (reference sequence). The CDR3 sequence is CASSSGNVGGTEAFF. Here the CDR3 DNA reads TGTGCCAGCAGTTCGGGAAACGTTGGTGGCACTGAAGCTTTCTTT.

This clone was seen just once. The genes are TRBV5-1 and TRBJ2-5; possibly TRBD1 for D (6 bases). Trimming cost V 2 bases and J 4 bases, with 12 bases left between them. This CDR3 comprises 14 residues. CDR1 is SGHRS and CDR2 is YFSETQ in the germline V gene. CDR3 sequence reads: CASSLRGQSETQYF. Here the CDR3 DNA reads TGCGCCAGCAGCTTAAGAGGACAGTCAGAGACCCAGTACTTC.

This sequence joins TRBV14 and TRBJ2-2; 8 nucleotides agree with TRBD1. This CDR3 has 16 residues. The germline gives CDR1 SGHDN, CDR2 FVKESK. V lost 3 bases, J lost 6 bases, and 9 bases stayed unmatched. The CDR3 protein is CASSHQDRAFAGELFF. CDR3 nucleotides: TGTGCCAGCAGCCACCAGGACAGGGCGTTTGCCGGGGAGCTGTTTTTT.

The rearrangement joins TRBV5-1 to TRBJ1-1; 9 nucleotides agree with TRBD1. CDR1 and CDR2 (germline): SGHRS, YFSETQ. V lost 0 bases and J lost 6; bases outside the gene matches: 3. CDR3 length: 14 residues. The CDR3 DNA reads as TGCGCCAGCAGCTTGGGTGGGACAGGGTCTGAAGCTTTCTTT. Residues: CASSLGGTGSEAFF.

This clone is a singleton in its sample. This sequence joins TRBV6-5 and TRBJ1-6, with D possibly being TRBD1 (6 bases). CDR1 MNHEY and CDR2 SVGAGI come from the germline V gene. The CDR3 runs 14 residues. The V end was cut by 7 bases, the J end by 5 bases, with 12 bases between. The CDR3 is CASNGGQNNSPLHF. CDR3 sequence (DNA): TGTGCCAGCAACGGGGGGCAAAATAATTCACCCCTCCACTTT.

The chain links TRBV11-2 to TRBJ1-1; D is possibly TRBD1 (5 bases). The CDR3 totals 14 residues. Germline CDR1 reads SGHAT; CDR2 reads FQNNGV. The V and J ends lost 5 bases and 2 bases respectively, with 12 bases between them. In DNA form, the CDR3 reads TGTGCCAGCAGCCCCCAGACAGTCAACACTGAAGCTTTCTTT. This gives the protein CASSPQTVNTEAFF.

The chain employs TRBV9 and TRBJ2-3; TRBD1 might be the D (6 bases). Germline CDR1 and CDR2: SGDLS and YYNGEE. The CDR3 loop spans 15 amino acids. The V and J ends lost 3 bases and 6 bases respectively, with 17 bases between them. CDR3 protein: CASSGRHGTGDTQYF. CDR3 sequence (DNA): TGTGCCAGCAGCGGTAGACACGGAACAGGGGATACGCAGTATTTT.